The clone carrying this T cell receptor beta chain was picked up a small number of times. Its target is not known. This specimen includes other DNA sequences encoding the same CDR3. Expressed TCRB transcripts were sequenced because the isolated RNA had all been reverse transcribed beforehand. Sequencing was performed with immunoSEQ multiplex PCR; in TCRdb, only in-frame clones are kept and a portion is missing. The data contain about 660,000 clones, around 15% of them singletons. This sample stems from a study of beta chain features in type 1 diabetes. About the research overall: Taken together, all samples contributed approximately 110 million examined sorted cells.

V gave up 4 bases and J gave up 1 base, with 7 bases separating them. CDR3 length: 13 amino acids. Germline V CDR1 and CDR2: SNHLY, FYNNEI. Study outcomes and limitations: Within patients, naive, central memory and Treg TCRB repertoires seemed more similar than within healthy donors. Across all four CD4+ subsets, people with type 1 diabetes showed modestly shorter TCRB CDR3s. Whether HLA type affects TCRB rearrangement stayed undetermined in the present work.

CD4+ cells of the naive, central memory, regulatory and stem cell-like memory types were sorted via CD45RO/CCR7/CD25/CD127/CD95/CD27. The gene calls are TRBV2 and TRBJ2-5; no definite D call. This receptor was identified in a man aged 18 to 30 with type 1 diabetes. Sample: naive CD4+ T cells from blood. CDR3 sequence: CASSGTSQETQYF. The CDR3 nucleotides are TGTGCCAGCAGTGGGACCTCCCAAGAGACCCAGTACTTC.